These T cell receptor beta chains were read from a single sample in a study of T cells in Graves' hyperthyroidism and ophthalmopathy. Each CDR3 protein gets one entry after TCRdb re-called the multiplex PCR reads with MiXCR. The data hold approximately 400,000 distinct CDR3 sequences, with roughly 14% observed a single time. What was sequenced was blood. The receptors come from a man aged 25 to 40 with Graves' hyperthyroidism that later progressed to Graves' ophthalmopathy. The CDR3 runs from the conserved cysteine through the conserved F or W. Fields, in order: CDR3 length, V gene, clone size, J gene, D gene, CDR3 protein, CDR3 DNA. D genes are given only for firm matches. For some rows the clone size is stated as once, few or many, or as a class when expanded; others skip it.

>13|TRBV5-1|many|TRBJ2-7|.
CASSRLDIYEQYF
TGCGCCAGCAGCCGATTAGACATCTACGAGCAGTACTTC
>14|TRBV7-3|.|TRBJ1-2|TRBD1
CASSRGTGGDGYTF
TGTGCCAGCAGCCGAGGGACAGGGGGCGATGGCTACACCTTC
>13|TRBV29-1|many|TRBJ2-7|TRBD1
CSARDRLTYEQYF
TGCAGCGCGAGGGACAGGCTCACCTACGAGCAGTACTTC
>13|TRBV29-1|.|TRBJ1-1|TRBD1
CSVFRQGGTEAFF
TGCAGCGTCTTTAGACAGGGAGGGACTGAAGCTTTCTTT
>16|TRBV7-9|many|TRBJ2-2|.
CASSLVRTGNTGELFF
TGTGCCAGCAGCTTAGTTCGGACGGGTAACACCGGGGAGCTGTTTTTT
>15|TRBV11-2|few|TRBJ2-7|.
CASSEGVGNSYEQYF
TGTGCCAGCAGCGAAGGGGTCGGAAACTCCTACGAGCAGTACTTC
>12|TRBV2|many|TRBJ1-5|.
CASSRGWQPQHF
TGTGCCAGCAGCAGGGGATGGCAGCCCCAGCATTTT
>13|TRBV7-3|.|TRBJ2-2|.
CVSSLRKDGELFF
TGTGTCAGCAGCTTACGTAAGGACGGGGAGCTGTTTTTT
>15|TRBV3-1|few|TRBJ2-7|TRBD2
CASSQEGLRTDEQYF
TGTGCCAGCAGCCAAGAGGGACTACGAACCGACGAGCAGTACTTC
>11|TRBV4-1|.|TRBJ2-2|.
CASKLGRELFF
TGCGCCAGCAAACTAGGCCGGGAGCTGTTTTTT
>19|TRBV11-3|many|TRBJ2-1|TRBD1
CASSPYGQGQGVLYNEQFF
TGTGCCAGCAGCCCTTATGGACAGGGACAGGGGGTCTTGTACAATGAGCAGTTCTTC
>15|TRBV9|few|TRBJ1-2|TRBD1
CASSVGDRATYGYTF
TGTGCCAGCAGCGTAGGGGACAGGGCTACCTATGGCTACACCTTC
>15|TRBV5-1|.|TRBJ2-1|TRBD2
CASQPSGVSYNEQFF
TGCGCCAGTCAACCCAGCGGGGTTTCCTACAATGAGCAGTTCTTC
>16|TRBV6-1|few|TRBJ1-6|TRBD1
CASSEWVRDRVSPLHF
TGTGCCAGCAGTGAATGGGTTCGGGACAGGGTTTCACCCCTCCACTTT
>15|TRBV7-6|few|TRBJ2-7|.
CASSSTLGTDYEQYF
TGTGCCAGCAGCTCAACCCTGGGGACTGACTACGAGCAGTACTTC
>14|TRBV12-3/TRBV12-4|many|TRBJ1-2|TRBD1
CASSLRTGNYGYTF
TGTGCCAGCAGTCTTAGGACAGGGAACTATGGCTACACCTTC
>13|TRBV7-9|many|TRBJ2-7|.
CASNVRGSYEQYF
TGTGCCAGCAACGTGCGGGGCTCCTACGAGCAGTACTTC
>15|TRBV6-1|many|TRBJ1-1|.
CASSSTRALNTEAFF
TGTGCCAGCAGTTCCACCAGGGCATTGAACACTGAAGCTTTCTTT
>14|TRBV20-1|few|TRBJ1-5|TRBD1
CSARPGQGFQPQHF
TGCAGTGCTAGGCCGGGACAGGGCTTTCAGCCCCAGCATTTT
>14|TRBV10-3|many|TRBJ1-2|.
CAISGGTPSGGYTF
TGTGCCATCAGTGGTGGGACACCCTCCGGGGGCTACACCTTC
>14|TRBV11-2|many|TRBJ2-7|.
CASSGGTEIYEQYF
TGTGCCAGCAGCGGAGGGACAGAGATCTACGAGCAGTACTTC
>13|TRBV12-3/TRBV12-4|many|TRBJ1-2|.
CASSLTGIYGYTF
TGTGCCAGCAGCCTGACAGGAATCTATGGCTACACCTTC
>18|TRBV24-1|many|TRBJ2-3|.
CATSDFSTTGASTDTQYF
TGTGCCACCAGTGATTTTTCCACGACCGGGGCCAGCACAGATACGCAGTATTTT
>14|TRBV6-1|many|TRBJ2-1|.
CASSDPRVYNEQFF
TGTGCCAGCAGTGATCCGAGGGTTTACAATGAGCAGTTCTTC
>13|TRBV5-6|few|TRBJ2-4|TRBD2
CASEIAGKNIQYF
TGTGCCAGCGAGATAGCGGGGAAAAACATTCAGTACTTC
>13|TRBV12-5|.|TRBJ1-1|TRBD1
CASGPGQGVEAFF
TGTGCTAGTGGTCCGGGACAGGGCGTTGAGGCTTTCTTT
>12|TRBV25-1|few|TRBJ1-3|.
CASSGLGDTIYF
TGTGCCAGCAGTGGGTTGGGGGACACCATATATTTT
>18|TRBV5-1|few|TRBJ2-6|.
CASSLGRGRGAWANVLTF
TGCGCCAGCAGCTTGGGACGGGGCCGAGGGGCCTGGGCCAACGTCCTGACTTTC
>20|TRBV7-2|many|TRBJ1-5|TRBD1
CASSLQLGTGGRLGNQPQHF
TGTGCCAGCAGCTTACAGCTTGGGACAGGGGGCAGGTTGGGCAATCAGCCCCAGCATTTT
>16|TRBV20-1|few|TRBJ1-3|.
CSARDLGSGSGNTIYF
TGCAGTGCTAGAGATTTAGGGAGTGGATCTGGAAACACCATATATTTT
>14|TRBV7-3|.|TRBJ2-5|.
CASSQGGLAETQYF
TGTGCCAGCAGCCAAGGGGGGTTAGCAGAGACCCAGTACTTC
>20|TRBV11-2|many|TRBJ1-1|.
CASSLGTYWRSQGMDTEAFF
TGTGCCAGCAGCTTAGGGACATACTGGCGAAGTCAGGGAATGGACACTGAAGCTTTCTTT
>16|TRBV7-6|.|TRBJ2-2|.
CASSIVYRGPGGGLFF
TGTGCCAGCAGCATAGTGTACAGGGGCCCTGGAGGGGGGCTGTTTTTT
>16|TRBV6-1|.|TRBJ1-6|TRBD1
CASSGTGAYRNSPLHF
TGTGCCAGCAGTGGCACAGGGGCCTACCGGAATTCACCCCTCCACTTT
>14|TRBV7-8|few|TRBJ2-7|TRBD1
CASSYNDRVDEQYF
TGTGCCAGCAGCTACAACGACAGGGTCGACGAGCAGTACTTC
>12|TRBV6-1|many|TRBJ2-1|.
CASSNGHNEQFF
TGTGCCAGCAGTAACGGCCACAATGAGCAGTTCTTC
>11|TRBV30|.|TRBJ1-1|.
CAHDLGTEAFF
TGTGCACATGACCTTGGCACTGAAGCTTTCTTT
>15|TRBV28|many|TRBJ2-3|.
CASRLLGLNTDTQYF
TGTGCCAGCCGTTTATTAGGACTAAACACAGATACGCAGTATTTT
>14|TRBV7-9|many|TRBJ2-3|.
CASSLGGYEDTQYF
TGTGCCAGCAGCTTAGGGGGCTATGAAGATACGCAGTATTTT
>17|TRBV3-1|few|TRBJ1-3|.
CASSQGRYRDSGNTIYF
TGTGCCAGCAGCCAAGGTAGATACAGAGACTCTGGAAACACCATATATTTT
>13|TRBV12-3/TRBV12-4|many|TRBJ1-5|.
CASSSRVGQPQHF
TGTGCCAGTTCGTCCAGGGTCGGTCAGCCCCAGCATTTT
>15|TRBV13|.|TRBJ2-7|TRBD2
CASTLGGDYAYEQYF
TGTGCCAGCACCCTCGGAGGGGACTATGCCTACGAGCAGTACTTC
>16|TRBV7-9|.|TRBJ2-3|TRBD2
CASSAGTSLLTDTQYF
TGTGCCAGCAGCGCCGGGACTAGCCTACTCACAGATACGCAGTATTTT
>15|TRBV20-1|many|TRBJ2-3|TRBD2
CSARLAGYSTDTQYF
TGCAGTGCTAGGCTAGCGGGGTACTCCACAGATACGCAGTATTTT
>18|TRBV4-1|.|TRBJ1-5|.
CASSQDLGGRYSNQPQHF
TGCGCCAGCAGCCAAGATCTAGGGGGTCGATATAGCAATCAGCCCCAGCATTTT
>17|TRBV28|many|TRBJ2-1|.
CASSTSRRIIVYNEQFF
TGTGCCAGCAGTACCTCCCGGCGAATCATAGTCTACAATGAGCAGTTCTTC
>14|TRBV12-3/TRBV12-4|many|TRBJ1-1|TRBD1
CASSRQGAGTEAFF
TGTGCCAGCAGCCGACAGGGGGCCGGTACTGAAGCTTTCTTT
>13|TRBV5-1|few|TRBJ2-3|.
CASKPDSTDTQYF
TGCGCCAGCAAGCCCGACAGCACAGATACGCAGTATTTT
>14|TRBV7-9|few|TRBJ1-4|.
CASSKLGPNEKLFF
TGTGCCAGCAGCAAACTAGGACCCAATGAAAAACTGTTTTTT
>15|TRBV7-6|.|TRBJ2-5|TRBD1
CASSADRGLAETQYF
TGTGCCAGCAGCGCTGACAGGGGGTTGGCGGAGACCCAGTACTTC
>12|TRBV10-3|many|TRBJ1-1|.
CAISGRNTEAFF
TGTGCCATCAGTGGGAGAAACACTGAAGCTTTCTTT
>18|TRBV5-5|.|TRBJ2-5|TRBD2
CASSLSGTSGGRRETQYF
TGTGCCAGCAGCCTCTCCGGGACTAGCGGGGGGAGGAGGGAGACCCAGTACTTC
>15|TRBV10-1|few|TRBJ2-1|.
CASSRDPGGRNEQFF
TGCGCCAGCAGCCGGGACCCCGGAGGCCGGAATGAGCAGTTCTTC
>17|TRBV20-1|many|TRBJ2-3|TRBD2
CSARDPGSGGGPDTQYF
TGCAGTGCTAGAGATCCGGGTAGCGGGGGGGGTCCAGATACGCAGTATTTT
>13|TRBV29-1|many|TRBJ1-1|TRBD1
CSVQATGGTEAFF
TGCAGCGTTCAAGCTACAGGGGGCACTGAAGCTTTCTTT
>13|TRBV6-5|.|TRBJ2-7|.
CASKTGPTYEQYF
TGTGCCAGCAAGACAGGTCCGACGTACGAGCAGTACTTC
>13|TRBV30|.|TRBJ1-4|.
CAWGRPGNEKLFF
TGTGCCTGGGGCCGTCCAGGGAATGAAAAACTGTTTTTT
>13|TRBV7-2|many|TRBJ2-7|.
CASTREATYEQYF
TGTGCCAGCACTCGGGAAGCCACCTACGAGCAGTACTTC
>11|TRBV20-1|.|TRBJ2-7|.
CSAREYYEQYF
TGCAGTGCTAGAGAGTACTACGAGCAGTACTTC
>15|TRBV9|many|TRBJ1-6|.
CASSVGDSLGSPLHF
TGTGCCAGCAGCGTAGGTGACAGCCTGGGTTCACCCCTCCACTTT